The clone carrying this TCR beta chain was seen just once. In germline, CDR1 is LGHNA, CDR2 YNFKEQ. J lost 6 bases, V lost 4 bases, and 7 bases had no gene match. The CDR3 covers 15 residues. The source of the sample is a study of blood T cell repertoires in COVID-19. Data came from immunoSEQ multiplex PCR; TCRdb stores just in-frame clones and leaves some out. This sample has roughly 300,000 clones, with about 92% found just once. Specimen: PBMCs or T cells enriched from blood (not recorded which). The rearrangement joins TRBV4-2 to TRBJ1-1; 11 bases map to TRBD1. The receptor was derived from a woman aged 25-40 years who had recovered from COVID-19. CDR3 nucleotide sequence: TGTGCCAGCAGCCTCCTCGGACAGGGGGCGGCTGAAGCTTTCTTT. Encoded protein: CASSLLGQGAAEAFF.